This T cell receptor beta chain was identified during a study of identifying expanded T cells in peripheral blood. Study results and limitations: Technical replicates showed around 1.2 changed clones; about two weeks around 15; four weeks 19.

The CDR3 spans 14 residues. Germline CDR1 is SGHTS and CDR2 is YDEGEE. V was clipped by 2 bases and J by 10 bases; unmatched bases: 10. Collection occurred without any documented infections or immune events in donors. A word on this clone: As yet, its antigen is unknown.

Some clones are missing from TCRdb's copy, which holds only in-frame ones; the method was immunoSEQ multiplex PCR. The repertoire includes around 130,000 clones, roughly 90% of them detected once, and 8.4% sits in the top ten. The source of this sequence is a person aged 18 to 75 in good health. This chain uses TRBV5-8 with TRBJ2-7, with 9 bases identical to TRBD1. The sequenced sample consisted of blood. CDR3 sequence (DNA): TGTGCCAGCAGCTTATCGACAGGGGGGCGACCACAGTACTTC. Encoded protein: CASSLSTGGRPQYF.